Included here is one T cell receptor (beta chain) sequence, with context. The sample comes from a study of cytomegalovirus exposure and HLA in healthy donors. The primer mix had 60 Vbeta and 13 Jbeta primers. Clones were read by immunoSEQ multiplex PCR, and TCRdb kept only the in-frame ones, dropping some. The data show about 190,000 clones, approximately 88% seen once. Each of the donors was a healthy bone marrow donor. This clonotype was sampled from a woman aged 50 to 60 in good health and CMV-seropositive. Sequenced sample: PBMCs.

The DNA of the CDR3 is TGTGCCAGCTCACCTACGTTAGCGGATCTGGGGAATGAGCAGTTCTTC. Protein product: CASSPTLADLGNEQFF. J is TRBJ2-1 and V is TRBV18, with D perhaps matching TRBD2 (6 bases). Germline CDR1 and CDR2: KGHSH and LQKENI. CDR3 length: 16 residues. Trimming took 3 bases from V and 7 from J, leaving 19 bases between them.